The 28 T cell receptor beta chains listed next were all sequenced from one sample in a study of neurological immune-mediated disorders. TCRdb itself ran the 5' RACE reads through MiXCR, one entry per CDR3 protein. The sample consists of 66,000 or so distinct CDR3 sequences, roughly 5.6% of them appearing once. Material: PBMCs. Receptors were obtained from a woman aged 25 to 39 with multiple sclerosis.

Note on this clonotype: A read error may explain this, as a much larger clone is one base away. DNA for the CDR3: TGCAGTGCTACCACGGGGCGGGCTGAAGCTTTCTTT. It translates to CSATTGRAEAFF. This chain uses TRBV20-1 with TRBJ1-1; D is perhaps TRBD1 (5 bases). The CDR3 is 12 residues long. V shed 4 bases and J shed 6 bases, with 12 bases lying between them. Germline V gene sequence: CDR1 DFQATT, CDR2 SNEGSKA (reference sequence).

This clonotype has ten or more counts. The chain couples TRBV5-6 to TRBJ1-4; no clear D gene. The CDR3 sequence is 14 residues long. Germline V gene sequence: CDR1 SGHDT, CDR2 YYEEEE. V was pared by 4 bases and J by 13 bases, with 20 bases between. For the CDR3, the DNA is TGTGCCAGCAGCATCGATTACGCCGGAGGAGGACTGTTTTTT. Its protein is CASSIDYAGGGLFF.

This clonotype was found many times. Written as DNA, the CDR3 is TGCGCCAGCAGCTCCTACCGGGACACCAACACCGGGGAGCTGTTTTTT. The encoded protein is CASSSYRDTNTGELFF. This rearrangement joins TRBV5-1 to TRBJ2-2, with D possibly being TRBD1 (6 bases). This CDR3 spans 16 amino acids. Germline loops: CDR1 SGHRS, CDR2 YFSETQ. The germline V and J ends were trimmed by 3 bases and 2 bases, with 14 bases remaining between them. The entire variable domain, with the rest obtained from reference TRBV5-1 and TRBJ2-2, is as follows: KAGVTQTPRYLIKTRGQQVTLSCSPISGHRSVSWYQQTPGQGLQFLFEYFSETQRNKGNFPGRFSGRQFSNSRSEMNVSTLELGDSALYLCASSSYRDTNTGELFFGEGSRLTVL.

This clonotype showed up many times. V is TRBV2 and J is TRBJ2-3, with D unresolved. Trimming cost V 5 bases and J 2 bases, with 8 bases left between them. From germline, CDR1 is SNHLY and CDR2 FYNNEI. The CDR3 is made up of 13 amino acids. As DNA, the CDR3 is TGTGCCAGCAGTCCCCCCTTCACAGATACGCAGTATTTT. The encoded protein is CASSPPFTDTQYF.

The chain has TRBV7-2 and TRBJ2-3; 11 bases line up with TRBD2. This CDR3 is built from 19 residues. The V gene end was trimmed by 3 bases and the J gene end by 0 bases; junction bases not matched to a gene: 11. Germline V gives CDR1 SGHTA, CDR2 FQGNSA. CDR3 in DNA: TGTGCCAGCAGCTTCTTTCTGGCTAGCGGGGGGTCTAGCACAGATACGCAGTATTTT. This sequence encodes CASSFFLASGGSSTDTQYF.

The table lists this clonotype with many counts. For the CDR3, the DNA is TGTGCCATCAGGGATAGCGGGGGAGAAGAGACCCAGTACTTC. Its protein product is CAIRDSGGEETQYF. The V call is TRBV10-3, the J call TRBJ2-5, with 9 bases aligning to TRBD2. The CDR3 is 14 amino acids. The junction had 5 bases not matched to a gene; V was cut back by 6 bases and J by 3 bases. In germline, CDR1 is ENHRY, CDR2 SYGVKD.

This clonotype was counted at least ten times. The chain joins TRBV7-9 to TRBJ2-3, with 9 positions matching TRBD1. Germline V gives CDR1 SEHNR, CDR2 FQNEAQ (reference sequence). The CDR3 is made up of 14 amino acids. After removal of 6 bases from V and 4 bases from J, the junction contained 5 bases not matched to a gene. CDR3 sequence reads: CASRRTGEADTQYF. DNA for the CDR3: TGTGCCAGCAGGCGGACAGGGGAGGCAGATACGCAGTATTTT.

On this clonotype: This clone may be a read error of a much larger clone one base away. The CDR3 bases are TGTGCCAGCAGGGAAAGTACTATCACTGAAGCTTTCTTT. Its translation: CASRESTITEAFF. This rearrangement joins TRBV5-5 to TRBJ1-1; D is uncertain. Trimming removed 5 bases at V and 4 bases at J, with 12 bases between. CDR3 size: 13 residues. Germline CDR1 and CDR2: SGHKS and YYEKEE (reference sequence).

With regard to this clonotype: Just one base apart from a much larger clone, this may be a read error. The chain joins TRBV3-1 to TRBJ1-2; D not resolved. Germline V gene lookup returns CDR1 LGHDT and CDR2 YNNKEL (reference sequence). The ends were cut back, 4 bases at V and 2 bases at J, with 8 bases in the middle. This CDR3 is built from 13 residues. CDR3 DNA sequence: TGTGCCAGCAGCCCCGGAAAGAACTATGGCTACACCTTC. This sequence encodes CASSPGKNYGYTF. Filled out from reference TRBV3-1 and TRBJ1-2, the complete variable domain reads DTAVSQTPKYLVTQMGNDKSIKCEQNLGHDTMYWYKQDSKKFLKIMFSYNNKELIINETVPNRFSPKSPDKAHLNLHINSLELGDSAVYFCASSPGKNYGYTFGSGTRLTVV.

This clonotype was observed at least ten times. The rearrangement links TRBV12-3 or TRBV12-4 to TRBJ1-1; D not resolved. The V and J ends lost 2 bases and 1 base respectively, with 11 bases between them. The CDR3 has 15 amino acids. The CDR3 here is CASSLSSSPNTEAFF. CDR3 coding DNA: TGTGCCAGCAGTTTATCGTCCAGCCCGAACACTGAAGCTTTCTTT.

This clonotype was counted ten times or more. The rearrangement links TRBV29-1 to TRBJ1-1; no clear D gene. Germline CDR1 reads SQVTM; CDR2 reads ANQGSEA. Trimming removed 4 bases at V and 1 base at J, with 7 bases between. The CDR3 contains 12 residues. For the CDR3, the DNA is TGCAGCGTTGTGGACCCGAACACTGAAGCTTTCTTT. It encodes CSVVDPNTEAFF. Combining the CDR3 with reference TRBV29-1 and TRBJ1-1 gives the whole variable domain SAVISQKPSRDICQRGTSLTIQCQVDSQVTMMFWYRQQPGQSLTLIATANQGSEATYESGFVIDKFPISRPNLTFSTLTVSNMSPEDSSIYLCSVVDPNTEAFFGQGTRLTVV.

This chain uses TRBV5-8 with TRBJ1-3; no firm D call. This CDR3 is built from 13 residues. The germline CDR1 and CDR2 sequences are SGHTS and YDEGEE. The V end lost 2 bases, the J end lost 5 bases, and 8 bases lay between the germline ends. The CDR3 nucleotides are TGTGCCAGCAGCTTCCAGGACCGAAACACCATATATTTT. Protein sequence: CASSFQDRNTIYF.

Concerning this clonotype itself: An end of the junction differs from the germline gene, which may be a read error. V gene TRBV6-5 combines with J gene TRBJ1-5, with 7 bases aligning to TRBD1. The CDR3 is 15 residues long. Germline-derived CDR1 and CDR2 are MNHEY and SVGAGI. CDR3: CASSYSTRGNQPQNF. CDR3 nucleotide sequence: TGTGCCAGCAGTTACTCCACCAGGGGGAATCAGCCCCAGAATTTT.

In the case of this clonotype: Just one base apart from a much larger clone, this may be a read error. The chain is built from TRBV9 and TRBJ1-5; D gene ambiguous. The CDR3 runs to 15 residues. Per germline, CDR1 SGDLS and CDR2 YYNGEE. Trimming left V 0 bases short and J 2 bases short, with 9 bases between. The CDR3 region is CASSVGGLGNQPQHF. CDR3 bases: TGTGCCAGCAGCGTAGGGGGATTAGGCAATCAGCCCCAGCATTTT.

This clonotype was counted between two and nine times. CDR3 amino acids: CASSSVGLQETQYF. CDR3 in DNA: TGCGCCAGCAGCTCCGTCGGGCTTCAAGAGACCCAGTACTTC. The chain couples TRBV4-1 to TRBJ2-5; D is unclear. The germline gives CDR1 MGHRA, CDR2 YSYEKL. CDR3 size: 14 residues. V shed 5 bases and J shed 2 bases, with 12 bases lying between them.

As for this clonotype: A much larger clonotype is one base distant, so this may be a read error. The chain employs TRBV20-1 and TRBJ2-7, with TRBD2 identical over 9 bases. There are 13 residues in the CDR3. Germline loops: CDR1 DFQATT, CDR2 SNEGSKA (reference sequence). CDR3: CNASGLAGTEQYF. The CDR3 DNA follows: TGCAATGCTAGCGGGCTAGCGGGGACCGAGCAGTACTTC.

This chain uses TRBV10-3 with TRBJ2-2; D is undetermined. CDR3 length: 13 amino acids. V was shortened by 6 bases and J by 5 bases, with 10 bases between the two germline ends. Per germline, CDR1 ENHRY and CDR2 SYGVKD. The CDR3 DNA reads TGTGCCATCAGGCCCACCGGGACCGGGGAGCTGTTTTTT. Protein product: CAIRPTGTGELFF.

This clonotype has more than one count but fewer than ten. This may arise from a read error, as a much more abundant clone is one base away. V and J are TRBV7-2 and TRBJ1-1; D is ambiguous. The CDR3 spans 12 residues. Germline V CDR1 and CDR2: SGHTA, FQGNSA. V lost 5 bases and J lost 8, with 12 bases in between. CDR3 residues: CASSIGLGEAFF. The CDR3 DNA is TGTGCCAGCAGCATCGGGCTAGGAGAAGCTTTCTTT.

This clonotype was seen many times. V gene TRBV25-1 combines with J gene TRBJ2-5; unclear D gene. Germline CDR1 is MGHDK and CDR2 is SYGVNS. Deletions cut 3 bases from V and 3 bases from J, with 8 bases between. This CDR3 is built from 13 residues. CDR3 sequence reads: CASSDQQKETQYF. The CDR3 coding sequence is TGTGCCAGCAGTGATCAACAGAAAGAGACCCAGTACTTC.

The chain has TRBV20-1 and TRBJ1-5; perhaps TRBD1 as D (6 bases). Trimming took off 1 base at V and 9 bases at J, with 10 bases between the two ends. CDR1 is DFQATT and CDR2 is SNEGSKA in the germline V gene (reference sequence). The CDR3 length is 12 residues. CDR3 coding DNA: TGCAGTGCTAGAGGGTCGGACAGGCCCCAGCATTTT. It is translated as CSARGSDRPQHF.

A single count supports this clonotype. A much larger clone lies one base from this, so it may be a read error. The chain is built from TRBV5-1 and TRBJ2-1; 8 nucleotides match TRBD2. Per the germline V gene, CDR1 is SGHRS and CDR2 is YFSETQ. The CDR3 spans 15 residues. Here the CDR3 reads CASTWAGGANNDQFF. The CDR3 nucleotides read TGCGCCAGCACCTGGGCCGGGGGGGCTAACAATGATCAGTTCTTC.

There are many counts of this clonotype. The V call is TRBV29-1, the J call TRBJ2-7, with D tentatively TRBD1 (6 bases). Trimming took off 5 bases at V and 7 bases at J, with 18 bases between the two ends. The CDR3 loop spans 13 amino acids. In germline, CDR1 is SQVTM, CDR2 ANQGSEA. The CDR3 nucleotides are TGCAGCGTTCTCTTTGTCAGGGGACAAGAGCAGTACTTC. Translating it yields CSVLFVRGQEQYF.

This clonotype was seen repeatedly, ten times or more. The rearrangement uses TRBV20-1 and TRBJ2-5; 11 nucleotides match TRBD2. Trimming cost V 2 bases and J 5 bases; bases outside gene matches: 16. Germline CDR1 and CDR2: DFQATT and SNEGSKA (reference sequence). The CDR3 spans 18 residues. The CDR3 coding sequence is TGCAGTGCTAGACCCCTGGCTAGCGGGGGGACATGGTCGGAGACCCAGTACTTC. Its protein is CSARPLASGGTWSETQYF.

This clonotype was recorded many times. CDR3 loop: CSDAVVGQGGGYTF. DNA of the CDR3: TGCAGTGATGCCGTAGTGGGACAGGGAGGAGGCTACACCTTC. The chain has TRBV20-1 and TRBJ1-2; 9 nucleotides match TRBD1. The trim removed 7 bases at V and 8 bases at J, leaving 14 bases unmatched. This CDR3 has 14 residues. The germline CDR1 and CDR2 sequences are DFQATT and SNEGSKA (reference sequence).

This clonotype has a count of ten or more. The chain couples TRBV21-1 to TRBJ2-7; TRBD2, the table's D call, was not compared with the DNA. TRBV21-1 is flagged as a pseudogene. The CDR3 covers 17 residues. The DNA of the CDR3 is TGTGCCAGCAGCAAATGGGCCCGGAGGCGGACGGCGTACGAGCAGTACTTC. Translating it yields CASSKWARRRTAYEQYF.

This clonotype was observed at least ten times. The genes are TRBV5-1 and TRBJ2-5, with TRBD2 matching 8 bases. The CDR3 spans 14 residues. In germline, CDR1 is SGHRS, CDR2 YFSETQ. The junction had 6 bases not matched to a gene; V was cut back by 4 bases and J by 4 bases. The CDR3 DNA follows: TGCGCCAGCAGCCCGGGGGGGTCCGGAGAGACCCAGTACTTC. Translating it yields CASSPGGSGETQYF.

Many counts were recorded for this clonotype. The chain is built from TRBV6-1 and TRBJ1-1; D not certain. This CDR3 comprises 13 residues. CDR1 and CDR2 (germline): MNHNS, SASEGT. Trimming took 1 base from V and 3 from J, leaving 6 bases between them. Written as DNA, the CDR3 is TGTGCCAGCAGTGAAGAGAGGGACACTGAAGCTTTCTTT. This translates into CASSEERDTEAFF.

Many counts were recorded for this clonotype. CDR3 residues: CASSLELAGDPKQFF. CDR3 in DNA: TGCGCCAGCAGCTTGGAACTAGCGGGGGACCCGAAGCAGTTCTTC. This chain links TRBV5-1 with TRBJ2-1, with TRBD2 matching 11 bases. In germline, CDR1 is SGHRS, CDR2 YFSETQ. Trimming removed 0 bases from V and 11 bases from J; junction bases left unmatched: 7. The CDR3 has 15 amino acids.